This entry lists 10 T cell receptor beta chains sequenced from one sample in a study of T cells after yellow fever vaccination. MiXCR, run by TCRdb on the 5' RACE reads, gives a single entry per CDR3 protein. The sample yields hundreds of thousands of distinct CDR3 sequences, roughly 8% seen once. The specimen comprised PBMCs, sampled more than 40 days after the first yellow fever vaccination. The receptors derive from a man aged 18 to 35 who received the YFV17D yellow fever vaccine.

J is TRBJ1-2 and V is TRBV15; 8 positions agree with TRBD1. This CDR3 is 15 amino acids long. Losses at the gene ends were 0 bases for V and 7 bases for J; bases not matched to a gene: 7. Germline V gene lookup returns CDR1 LNHNV and CDR2 YYDKDF (reference sequence). CDR3 in DNA: TGTGCCACCAGCAGAGAGGGGTCAGGGGGCTTTGGCTACACCTTC. Protein product: CATSREGSGGFGYTF.

The chain combines TRBV6-1 with TRBJ2-2; tentatively, D is TRBD1 (5 bases). V was pared by 6 bases and J by 2 bases, with 13 bases between. In germline, CDR1 is MNHNS, CDR2 SASEGT. CDR3 length: 15 residues. The CDR3 spells CASSDSILNTGELFF. In DNA, the CDR3 is TGTGCCAGCAGCGACAGTATCCTCAACACCGGGGAGCTGTTTTTT.

There are a few counts of this clonotype. The V and J genes are TRBV6-1 and TRBJ1-1, with D tentatively TRBD1 (6 bases). The germline V gene encodes CDR1 MNHNS and CDR2 SASEGT. The V end was cut by 3 bases, the J end by 6 bases, with 14 bases between. The CDR3 covers 14 residues. CDR3 region: CASSDWGQGSEAFF. CDR3 coding DNA: TGTGCCAGCAGTGATTGGGGGCAAGGGTCTGAAGCTTTCTTT.

This clonotype was seen a handful of times. This chain connects TRBV7-3 to TRBJ2-3; TRBD2 aligns across 7 bases. J was trimmed by 4 bases and V by 9 bases; bases with no gene match: 10. The CDR3 is 14 amino acids. CDR1 is SGHTA and CDR2 is FQGTGA in the germline V gene. The DNA of the CDR3 is TGTGCCAGTGGGGAGGGGCATGCCGCAGATACGCAGTATTTT. Its translation is CASGEGHAADTQYF.

CDR3 in DNA: TGTGCCAGCAGCGGGGACTTTATTTCGGGTTCTAGGCAGTACTTC. This translates into CASSGDFISGSRQYF. The chain uses TRBV7-2 and TRBJ2-7; D is possibly TRBD2 (6 bases). V dropped 5 bases and J dropped 9 bases, with 23 bases sitting between them. The CDR3 runs 15 residues. Germline CDR1 is SGHTA and CDR2 is FQGNSA.

This chain links TRBV28 with TRBJ2-1; a weak D match, TRBD2 (7 bases). V dropped 10 bases and J dropped 7 bases, with 20 bases sitting between them. The CDR3 spans 14 residues. From germline, CDR1 is MDHEN and CDR2 SYDVKM. CDR3 sequence reads: CATLGGPSTNEQFF. In DNA form, the CDR3 reads TGTGCCACGTTGGGGGGGCCTAGTACGAATGAGCAGTTCTTC.

A few counts support this clonotype. The chain combines TRBV5-1 with TRBJ2-7; D is possibly TRBD1 or TRBD2 (5 bases each). CDR1 is SGHRS, CDR2 YFSETQ, per germline. CDR3 size: 14 residues. With 4 bases removed from V and 5 bases from J, the gap between germline ends came to 16 bases. The CDR3 DNA follows: TGCGCCAGCAGCCCCGGGGACGTTTTCGACGAGCAGTACTTC. Translating gives CASSPGDVFDEQYF.

The J gene is TRBJ1-1, the V gene TRBV5-6; D may be TRBD1 (5 bases). V shed 0 bases and J shed 0 bases, with 9 bases lying between them. Germline-derived CDR1 and CDR2 are SGHDT and YYEEEE. The CDR3 has 15 amino acids. CDR3 sequence: CASSLGGALNTEAFF. The CDR3 nucleotides are TGTGCCAGCAGCTTGGGCGGGGCCCTGAACACTGAAGCTTTCTTT. The whole variable domain, remainder taken from reference TRBV5-6 and TRBJ1-1, is DAGVTQSPTHLIKTRGQQVTLRCSPKSGHDTVSWYQQALGQGPQFIFQYYEEEERQRGNFPDRFSGHQFPNYSSELNVNALLLGDSALYLCASSLGGALNTEAFFGQGTRLTVV.

The chain couples TRBV28 to TRBJ2-3; 8 bases fit TRBD2. This CDR3 contains 12 residues. V gave up 11 bases and J gave up 5 bases; unmatched junction bases: 6. Per germline, CDR1 MDHEN and CDR2 SYDVKM. The CDR3 DNA sequence: TGTGCCGCCGGGACTAGAGGAGATACGCAGTATTTT. Translating it yields CAAGTRGDTQYF. The entire variable domain, with the rest obtained from reference TRBV28 and TRBJ2-3, is as follows: DVKVTQSSRYLVKRTGEKVFLECVQDMDHENMFWYRQDPGLGLRLIYFSYDVKMKEKGDIPEGYSVSREKKERFSLILESASTNQTSMYLCAAGTRGDTQYFGPGTRLTVL.

This clonotype was detected ten times or more. The CDR3 sequence: CASSLGGRVSTDTQYF. The CDR3 coding sequence is TGCGCCAGCAGCTTGGGTGGCAGGGTGAGCACAGATACGCAGTATTTT. This rearrangement joins TRBV5-1 to TRBJ2-3; TRBD1 might be the D (5 bases). V lost 0 bases and J 0 bases, leaving 11 bases between the germline ends. This CDR3 spans 16 amino acids. Germline lookup yields CDR1 SGHRS and CDR2 YFSETQ.